The T cell receptor (beta chain) under discussion was sequenced for a study of radiotherapy plus CTLA-4 blockade in lung cancer (dated by TCRdb to 2017 to 2018). Background for the entire study: Among the enrolled patients, about 20% had an objective response, and around 31% reached disease control. What the study reported, not specific to this receptor: Early dynamic changes in blood T cell clones, together with increased serum interferon-beta after radiation, were reported as the strongest predictors of response. After treatment with radiotherapy and ipilimumab, TCR clones that originated in tumors expanded in peripheral blood.

The cysteine opens and the phenylalanine closes a CDR3 of 13 amino acids. This entry keeps only the CDR3 DNA: 39 bases, framed from base 1. Relative to germline, V is missing 7 bases and J is missing 4 bases, with 5 bases of the junction outside any gene match. As encoded in the germline V gene, CDR1 is MDHEN while CDR2 is SYDVKM. Libraries were prepared through the immunoSEQ multiplex PCR assay. TCRdb limited this immuneACCESS table to in-frame rearrangements with V and J called. A share of clones is missing; checked studies link under half to unresolved V genes, and the rest is unexplained. Present in this sample are about 88,000 clones, 55% to 75% of which were seen just once. The ten most abundant clones make up over 12% of the sample. Details on this clone: Its recognized antigen is unknown. No much larger clone exists at a distance of one base, and base qualities are not known.

The study evaluated CTLA-4 blockade (ipilimumab) given together with focal radiation therapy in patients who had chemo-refractory metastatic non-small-cell lung cancer. In this chain, TRBV28 is recombined with TRBJ1-2; the central 8 bases match TRBD1. Sequencing was performed on peripheral blood, taken from a patient treated with radiotherapy plus ipilimumab. The receptor comes from a human donor with non-small cell lung cancer that progressed on radiotherapy plus ipilimumab. CDR3 region: CASTRTGSYGYTF. The DNA is TGTGCCAGCACTAGGACAGGGAGCTATGGCTACACCTTC.